Below are 7 T cell receptor beta chains sequenced from a single sample in a study of shared clonotypes between healthy human individuals (dated by TCRdb to 2019 to 2021). Libraries came from the immunoSEQ multiplex PCR assay. TCRdb stores this immuneACCESS table with in-frame sequences only. Part of the clones is absent; in the studies checked, under half of the shortfall reflects unresolved V genes, and no reason is known for the rest. For this sample there are about 490,000 clones; 70% to 85% appear just once. Clones ranked in the top ten supply about 12% of the sample. The sequenced sample was PBMCs. All receptors come from a woman aged 40 to 50 in good health. Some clones in this sample may be carry-over from other donors' samples.

Details on this clone: This sample includes further DNA sequences coding for the same CDR3. The V call is TRBV7-2, the J call TRBJ2-7, with 10 bases identical to TRBD2. The junction had 1 base not matched to a gene; V was cut back by 3 bases and J by 2 bases. Germline V gene sequence: CDR1 SGHTA, CDR2 FQGNSA. The CDR3 contains 14 residues. CDR3 protein: CASSFTSGTYEQYF. In DNA form, the CDR3 reads TGTGCCAGCAGCTTTACTAGCGGGACCTACGAGCAGTACTTC.

As regards this clone: The same CDR3 is also encoded by other DNA sequences in this sample. The rearrangement links TRBV5-4 to TRBJ2-5, with TRBD1 matching 8 bases. V was clipped by 7 bases and J by 7 bases; unmatched bases: 9. This CDR3 region has 13 residues. Germline V CDR1 and CDR2: SGHNT, YYREEE (reference sequence). The CDR3 DNA sequence: TGTGCCAGCGACTACCAGGGGGCTGGGACCCAGTACTTC. Translating it yields CASDYQGAGTQYF.

V and J are TRBV27 and TRBJ2-2; D may correspond to TRBD1 or TRBD2 (5 bases each). This CDR3 is 15 amino acids long. The V gene lost 5 bases and the J gene lost 5 bases, with 15 bases spanning the gap. Germline lookup yields CDR1 MNHEY and CDR2 SMNVEV (reference sequence). In DNA form, the CDR3 reads TGTGCCAGCAGTGCCTCCGGGACCTTTACCGGGGAGCTGTTTTTT. Translated: CASSASGTFTGELFF.

The genes are TRBV28 and TRBJ2-3; 8 bases line up with TRBD1. With 8 bases clipped from V and 0 bases from J, the junction kept 4 bases outside the gene matches. Germline V lookup: CDR1 MDHEN, CDR2 SYDVKM. This CDR3 region has 14 residues. Here the CDR3 reads CASLDRVSTDTQYF. CDR3 DNA sequence: TGTGCCAGCTTGGACAGGGTTAGCACAGATACGCAGTATTTT.

This chain links TRBV29-1 with TRBJ1-1; no clear D. The CDR3 totals 11 residues. Trimming removed 4 bases from V and 4 bases from J, with 7 bases in between. Germline CDR1 and CDR2: SQVTM and ANQGSEA. CDR3 residues: CSVGWATEAFF. The DNA for the CDR3 is TGCAGCGTTGGGTGGGCCACTGAAGCTTTCTTT.

The rearrangement uses TRBV11-2 and TRBJ1-2, with D possibly matching TRBD1 (5 bases). The CDR3 is made up of 14 amino acids. The germline V gene has CDR1 SGHAT and CDR2 FQNNGV. Trimming pared 1 base from V and 4 bases from J, leaving 10 bases between. CDR3 amino acids: CASSLVGELYGYTF. The CDR3 nucleotides are TGTGCCAGCAGCTTAGTAGGGGAGCTCTATGGCTACACCTTC.

This clone was seen more than once but under ten times. The V and J genes are TRBV7-2 and TRBJ2-5; TRBD2 matches at 14 bases. This CDR3 comprises 17 residues. With V trimmed by 5 bases and J by 11 bases, 16 bases remained unmatched. CDR1 and CDR2 (germline): SGHTA, FQGNSA. CDR3 coding DNA: TGTGCCAGCAGCCTCCGAGCTCGGGGACTAGCGGGAGTAGAGCAGTACTTC. Its protein product is CASSLRARGLAGVEQYF.